This TCR beta chain was sequenced in a study of T cells in Graves' hyperthyroidism and ophthalmopathy. Amplified TCR beta CDR3 regions came from RNA transcripts. During a first-round RT-PCR of the TCR CDR3, the HTBI primer set was used. TCRdb called the multiplex PCR reads again in MiXCR, with one record for every CDR3 protein. The sample shows roughly 400,000 distinct CDR3 sequences, about 14% of them seen only once. In its sample, this clonotype was seen many times. Ophthalmopathy patients had moderate-to-severe active disease, CAS ≥3, NOSPECS ≥4, and disease duration under 3 months. Germline V lookup: CDR1 MNHEY, CDR2 SMNVEV (reference sequence). V dropped 7 bases and J dropped 1 base, with 11 bases sitting between them. The CDR3 length is 13 residues.

This chain links TRBV27 with TRBJ2-7; a possible D gene is TRBD2 (5 bases). Source material: blood. The receptor comes from a man in his fifties with Graves' ophthalmopathy. As DNA, the CDR3 is TGTGCCAGCACCACACGAGGGTCCTACGAGCAGTACTTC. It translates to CASTTRGSYEQYF.